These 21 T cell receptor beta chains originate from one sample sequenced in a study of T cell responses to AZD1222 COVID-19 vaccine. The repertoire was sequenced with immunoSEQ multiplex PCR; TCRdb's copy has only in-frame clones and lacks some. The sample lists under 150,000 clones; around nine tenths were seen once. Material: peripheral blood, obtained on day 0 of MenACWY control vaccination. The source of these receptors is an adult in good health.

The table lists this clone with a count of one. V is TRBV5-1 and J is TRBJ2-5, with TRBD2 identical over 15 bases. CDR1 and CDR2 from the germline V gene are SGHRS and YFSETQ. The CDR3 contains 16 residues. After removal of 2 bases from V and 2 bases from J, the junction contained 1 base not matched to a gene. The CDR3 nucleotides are TGCGCCAGCAGCTTCGGGACTAGCGGGGGGCAAGAGACCCAGTACTTC. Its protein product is CASSFGTSGGQETQYF.

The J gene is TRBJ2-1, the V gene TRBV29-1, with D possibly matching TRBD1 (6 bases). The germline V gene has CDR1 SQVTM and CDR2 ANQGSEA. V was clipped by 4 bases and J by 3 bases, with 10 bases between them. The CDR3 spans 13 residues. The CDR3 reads CSVGRQDYNEQFF. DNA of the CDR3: TGCAGCGTTGGAAGACAGGACTACAATGAGCAGTTCTTC.

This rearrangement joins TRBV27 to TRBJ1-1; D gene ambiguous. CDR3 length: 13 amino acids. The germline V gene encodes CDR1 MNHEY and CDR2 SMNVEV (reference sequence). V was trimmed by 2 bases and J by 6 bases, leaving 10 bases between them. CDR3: CASSLIRNAEAFF. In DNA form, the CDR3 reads TGTGCCAGCAGTTTAATCCGAAACGCTGAAGCTTTCTTT.

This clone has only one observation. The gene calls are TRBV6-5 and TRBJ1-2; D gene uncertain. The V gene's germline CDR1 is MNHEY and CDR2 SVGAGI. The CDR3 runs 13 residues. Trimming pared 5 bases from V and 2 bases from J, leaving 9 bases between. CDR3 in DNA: TGTGCCAGCAGTACAAATAAGAACTATGGCTACACCTTC. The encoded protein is CASSTNKNYGYTF.

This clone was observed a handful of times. The DNA of the CDR3 is TGTGCCAGCAGAAGGGACCAGAACACTGAAGCTTTCTTT. It is translated as CASRRDQNTEAFF. The gene calls are TRBV2 and TRBJ1-1; the D gene is possibly TRBD1 (5 bases). The CDR3 totals 13 residues. Trimming removed 6 bases from V and 1 base from J, with 9 bases in between. The germline gives CDR1 SNHLY, CDR2 FYNNEI.

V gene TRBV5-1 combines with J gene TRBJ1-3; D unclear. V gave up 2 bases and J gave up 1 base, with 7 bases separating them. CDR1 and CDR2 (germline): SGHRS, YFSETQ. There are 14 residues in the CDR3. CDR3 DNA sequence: TGCGCCAGCAGCTTCGGTGAATCTGGAAACACCATATATTTT. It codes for CASSFGESGNTIYF.

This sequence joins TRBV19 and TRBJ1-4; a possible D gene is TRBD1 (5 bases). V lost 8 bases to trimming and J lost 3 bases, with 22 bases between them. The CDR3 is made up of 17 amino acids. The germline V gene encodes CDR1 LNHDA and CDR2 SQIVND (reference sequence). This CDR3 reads CASRARPGPTANEKLFF. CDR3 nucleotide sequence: TGTGCCAGTCGAGCTCGGCCGGGACCCACGGCTAATGAAAAACTGTTTTTT.

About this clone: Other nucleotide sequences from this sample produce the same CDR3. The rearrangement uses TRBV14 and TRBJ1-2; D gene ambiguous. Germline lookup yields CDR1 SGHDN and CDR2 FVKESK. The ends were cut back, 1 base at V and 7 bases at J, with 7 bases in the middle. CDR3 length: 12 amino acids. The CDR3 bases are TGTGCCAGCAGCCAAGCTGGTTTTGGCTACACCTTC. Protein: CASSQAGFGYTF.

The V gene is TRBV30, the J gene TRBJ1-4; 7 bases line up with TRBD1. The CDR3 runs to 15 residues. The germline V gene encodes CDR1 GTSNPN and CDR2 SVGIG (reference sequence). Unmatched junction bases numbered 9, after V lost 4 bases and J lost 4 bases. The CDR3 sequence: CAWNPAGTVNEKLFF. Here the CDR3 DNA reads TGTGCCTGGAACCCCGCCGGGACAGTTAATGAAAAACTGTTTTTT.

The CDR3 sequence is CASSDDLGGTGELFF. The DNA for the CDR3 is TGTGCCAGCAGTGACGACCTAGGCGGCACCGGGGAGCTGTTTTTT. This rearrangement joins TRBV6-4 to TRBJ2-2; D gene unclear. Trimming shortened V by 2 bases and J by 4 bases, and 11 bases separated the two germline ends. CDR1 MRHNA and CDR2 SNTAGT come from the germline V gene. The length of the CDR3 is 15 residues.

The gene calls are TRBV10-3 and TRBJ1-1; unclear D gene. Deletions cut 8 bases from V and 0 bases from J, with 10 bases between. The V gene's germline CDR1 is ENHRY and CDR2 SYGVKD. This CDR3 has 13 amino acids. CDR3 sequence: CAIRGDMNTEAFF. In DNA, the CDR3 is TGTGCCATCCGGGGAGACATGAACACTGAAGCTTTCTTT.

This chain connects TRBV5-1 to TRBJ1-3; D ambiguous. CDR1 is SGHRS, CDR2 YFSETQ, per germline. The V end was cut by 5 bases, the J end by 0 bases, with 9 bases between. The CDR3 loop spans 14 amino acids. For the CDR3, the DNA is TGCGCCAGCAGATCCTCGAGCTCTGGAAACACCATATATTTT. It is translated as CASRSSSSGNTIYF.

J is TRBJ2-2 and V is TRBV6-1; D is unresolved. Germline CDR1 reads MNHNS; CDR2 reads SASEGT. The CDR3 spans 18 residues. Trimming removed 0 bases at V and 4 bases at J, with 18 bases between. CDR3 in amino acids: CASSEAGWATSGTGELFF. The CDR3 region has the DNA TGTGCCAGCAGTGAAGCCGGCTGGGCTACCTCGGGCACCGGGGAGCTGTTTTTT.

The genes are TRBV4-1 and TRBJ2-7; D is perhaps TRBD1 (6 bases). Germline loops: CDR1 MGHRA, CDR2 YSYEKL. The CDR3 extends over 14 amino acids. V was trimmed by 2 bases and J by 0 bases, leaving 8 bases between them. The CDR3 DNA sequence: TGCGCCAGCAGCCAACAGGACAGCTCCTACGAGCAGTACTTC. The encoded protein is CASSQQDSSYEQYF.

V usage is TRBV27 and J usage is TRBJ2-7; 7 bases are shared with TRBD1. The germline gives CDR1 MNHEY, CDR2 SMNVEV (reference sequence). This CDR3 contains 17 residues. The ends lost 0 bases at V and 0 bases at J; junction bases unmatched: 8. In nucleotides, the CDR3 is TGTGCCAGCAGTTTATCGTCCCCGGGACAGCCCTCCTACGAGCAGTACTTC. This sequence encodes CASSLSSPGQPSYEQYF.

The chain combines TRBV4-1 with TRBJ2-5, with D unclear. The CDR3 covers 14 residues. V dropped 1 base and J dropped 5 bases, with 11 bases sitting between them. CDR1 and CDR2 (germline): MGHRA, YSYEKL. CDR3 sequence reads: CASSQADWQETQYF. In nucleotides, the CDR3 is TGCGCCAGCAGCCAAGCCGATTGGCAGGAGACCCAGTACTTC.

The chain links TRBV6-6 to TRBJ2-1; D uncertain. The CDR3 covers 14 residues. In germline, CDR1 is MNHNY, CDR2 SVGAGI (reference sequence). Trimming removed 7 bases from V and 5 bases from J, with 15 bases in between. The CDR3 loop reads CASTQRVLNNEQFF. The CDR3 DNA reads TGTGCCAGCACCCAAAGGGTTCTCAACAATGAGCAGTTCTTC.

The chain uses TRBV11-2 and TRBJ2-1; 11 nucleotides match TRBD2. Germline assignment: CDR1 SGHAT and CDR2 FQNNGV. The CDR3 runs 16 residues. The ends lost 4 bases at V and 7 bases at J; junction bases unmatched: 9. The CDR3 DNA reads TGTGCCAGCAGCTCGATTTTAGCGGGGGGGCCTAATGAGCAGTTCTTC. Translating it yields CASSSILAGGPNEQFF.

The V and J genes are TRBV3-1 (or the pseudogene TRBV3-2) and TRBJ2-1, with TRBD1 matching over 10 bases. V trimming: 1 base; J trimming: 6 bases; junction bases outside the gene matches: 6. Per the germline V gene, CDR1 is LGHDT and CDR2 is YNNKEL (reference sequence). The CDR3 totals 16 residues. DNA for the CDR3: TGTGCCAGCAGCCAAGCCGGGACAGGGGCTTCCAATGAGCAGTTCTTC. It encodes CASSQAGTGASNEQFF.

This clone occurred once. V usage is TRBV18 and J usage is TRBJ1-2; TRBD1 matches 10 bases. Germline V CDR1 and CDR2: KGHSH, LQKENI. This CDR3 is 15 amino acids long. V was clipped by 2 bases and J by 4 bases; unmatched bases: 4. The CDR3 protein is CASSPVRTGGYGYTF. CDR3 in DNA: TGTGCCAGCTCACCAGTTCGGACAGGGGGCTATGGCTACACCTTC.

DNA of the CDR3: TGTGCCAGCAGGGGGACAGGGGAACAGCCCCAGCATTTT. Its translation: CASRGTGEQPQHF. The J gene is TRBJ1-5, the V gene TRBV2; 10 nucleotides align to TRBD1. The germline CDR1 and CDR2 sequences are SNHLY and FYNNEI. Unmatched junction bases numbered 3, after V lost 6 bases and J lost 7 bases. The CDR3 is 13 residues long.